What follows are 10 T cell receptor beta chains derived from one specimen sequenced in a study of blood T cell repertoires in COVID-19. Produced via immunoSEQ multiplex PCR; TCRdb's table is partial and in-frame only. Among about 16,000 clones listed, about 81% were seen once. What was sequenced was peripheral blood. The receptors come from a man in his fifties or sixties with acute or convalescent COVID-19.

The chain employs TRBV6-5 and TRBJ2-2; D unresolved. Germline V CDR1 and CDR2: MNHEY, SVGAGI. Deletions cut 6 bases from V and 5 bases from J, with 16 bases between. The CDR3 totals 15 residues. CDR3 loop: CASSPAQRVTGELFF. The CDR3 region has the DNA TGTGCCAGCAGCCCCGCCCAGCGCGTTACCGGGGAGCTGTTTTTT.

CDR3 sequence: CASSSFRGASYNEQFF. CDR3 nucleotides: TGTGCCAGCAGTTCGTTCCGGGGGGCCTCCTACAATGAGCAGTTCTTC. This chain connects TRBV27 to TRBJ2-1; D may be TRBD2 (7 bases). The germline gives CDR1 MNHEY, CDR2 SMNVEV (reference sequence). With 4 bases removed from V and 0 bases from J, the gap between germline ends came to 13 bases. CDR3 length: 16 amino acids.

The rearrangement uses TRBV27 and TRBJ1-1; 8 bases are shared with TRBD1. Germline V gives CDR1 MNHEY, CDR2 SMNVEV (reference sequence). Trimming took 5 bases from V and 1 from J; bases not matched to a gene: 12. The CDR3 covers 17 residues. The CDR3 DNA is TGTGCCAGCAGTCATGGACAGGGTAGAGGTGGGAACACTGAAGCTTTCTTT. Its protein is CASSHGQGRGGNTEAFF.

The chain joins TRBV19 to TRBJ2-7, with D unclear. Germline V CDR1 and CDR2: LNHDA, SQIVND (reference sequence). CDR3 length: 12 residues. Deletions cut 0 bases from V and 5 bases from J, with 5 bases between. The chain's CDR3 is CASSIDYDEQYF. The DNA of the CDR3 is TGTGCCAGTAGTATAGACTACGACGAGCAGTACTTC.

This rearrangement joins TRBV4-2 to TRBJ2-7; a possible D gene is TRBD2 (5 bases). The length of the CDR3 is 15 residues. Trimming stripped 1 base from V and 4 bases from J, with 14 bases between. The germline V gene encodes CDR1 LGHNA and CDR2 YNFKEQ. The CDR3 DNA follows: TGTGCCAGCAGCCAAGCTCCGGGATCTTCTTACGAGCAGTACTTC. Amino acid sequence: CASSQAPGSSYEQYF.

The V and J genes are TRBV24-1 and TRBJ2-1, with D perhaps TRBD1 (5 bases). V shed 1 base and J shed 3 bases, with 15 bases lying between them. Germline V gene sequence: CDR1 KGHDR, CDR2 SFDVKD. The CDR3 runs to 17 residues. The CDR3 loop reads CATSDFSPGALYNEQFF. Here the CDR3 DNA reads TGTGCCACCAGTGATTTCTCCCCTGGGGCCCTCTACAATGAGCAGTTCTTC.

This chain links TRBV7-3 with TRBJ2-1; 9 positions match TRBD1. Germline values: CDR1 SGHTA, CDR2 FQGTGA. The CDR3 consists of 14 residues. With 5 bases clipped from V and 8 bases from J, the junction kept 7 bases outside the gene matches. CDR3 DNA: TGTGCCAGCAGCCCCGGGACAGGGTGGGATGAGCAGTTCTTC. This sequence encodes CASSPGTGWDEQFF. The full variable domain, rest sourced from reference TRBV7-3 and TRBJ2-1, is GAGVSQTPSNKVTEKGKYVELRCDPISGHTALYWYRQSLGQGPEFLIYFQGTGAADDSGLPNDRFFAVRPEGSVSTLKIQRTERGDSAVYLCASSPGTGWDEQFFGPGTRLTVL.

The CDR3 DNA reads as TGTGCCAGCAGTGAAGTGCGGGGGGGCATGAATGAGCAGTTCTTC. Its translation is CASSEVRGGMNEQFF. V usage is TRBV2 and J usage is TRBJ2-1, with 9 nucleotides matching TRBD2. The CDR3 loop spans 15 amino acids. Germline V lookup: CDR1 SNHLY, CDR2 FYNNEI. V was clipped by 1 base and J by 7 bases; unmatched bases: 5.

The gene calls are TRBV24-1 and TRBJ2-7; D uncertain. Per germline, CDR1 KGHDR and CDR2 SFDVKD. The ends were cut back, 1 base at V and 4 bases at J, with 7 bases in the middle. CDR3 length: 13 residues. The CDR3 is CATSDFLGYEQYF. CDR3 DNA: TGTGCCACCAGTGATTTTCTCGGGTACGAGCAGTACTTC.

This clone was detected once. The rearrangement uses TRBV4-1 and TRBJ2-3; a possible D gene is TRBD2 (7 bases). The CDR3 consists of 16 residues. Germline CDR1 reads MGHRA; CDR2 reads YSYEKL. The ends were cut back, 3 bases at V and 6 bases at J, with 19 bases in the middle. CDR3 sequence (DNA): TGCGCCAGCAGCCAGGGTGGAACAGGGAGGGGGGATACGCAGTATTTT. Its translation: CASSQGGTGRGDTQYF.